These 21 T cell receptor beta chains were all obtained from the same sample, sequenced in a study of CD4 and CD8 cells across lung adenocarcinoma regions. TCRdb fed the PCR reads into MiXCR, producing one record per CDR3 protein. Among tens of thousands of distinct CDR3 sequences listed, roughly half were seen once. The material sequenced was CD8+ T cells from the center of a lung tumor. These receptors were collected from a male donor with lung adenocarcinoma. The CD4 and CD8 labels of this study may be unreliable.

To note about this clonotype: One end of the junction varies from germline; a read error may be responsible. The rearrangement links TRBV6-1 to TRBJ2-6, with D unresolved. Germline assignment: CDR1 MNHNS and CDR2 SASEGT. The CDR3 sequence is 15 residues long. The CDR3: CASGLVASWANVLSF. The DNA of the CDR3 is TGTGCCAGCGGGCTAGTCGCTTCTTGGGCCAACGTGCTGTCTTTC.

This clonotype showed up many times. This chain uses TRBV7-6 with TRBJ1-6; D may be TRBD1 (5 bases). V lost 5 bases, J lost 7 bases, and 15 bases lay in between. Looked up from germline, CDR1 is SGHVS and CDR2 is FNYEAQ. The CDR3 is made up of 15 amino acids. CDR3 bases: TGTGCCAGCAGCATCGGACACCTCGACAATTCACCCCTCCACTTT. As protein: CASSIGHLDNSPLHF.

The chain has TRBV6-5 and TRBJ1-2; tentatively, D is TRBD1 (5 bases). The CDR3 consists of 18 residues. The V gene's germline CDR1 is MNHEY and CDR2 SVGAGI. V lost 3 bases and J lost 4, with 24 bases in between. The CDR3 here is CASSYRPGEAGVGYGYTF. DNA for the CDR3: TGTGCCAGCAGTTATCGACCGGGGGAGGCCGGAGTAGGCTATGGCTACACCTTC.

This clonotype came up a few times. A single base separates this from a much larger clone, so it may be a read error. J is TRBJ2-1 and V is TRBV27; a possible D gene is TRBD1 (5 bases). The CDR3 sequence is 14 residues long. V dropped 3 bases and J dropped 10 bases, with 16 bases sitting between them. Germline CDR1 MNHEY, CDR2 SMNVEV (reference sequence). CDR3 loop: CASSFQDNSYEQFF. The CDR3, as DNA: TGTGCCAGCAGTTTCCAGGACAACTCCTACGAGCAGTTCTTC.

This clonotype was counted a few times. V gene TRBV7-9 combines with J gene TRBJ2-1; D gene ambiguous. Trimming pared 5 bases from V and 5 bases from J, leaving 7 bases between. Germline-derived CDR1 and CDR2 are SEHNR and FQNEAQ (reference sequence). This CDR3 spans 12 amino acids. CDR3 nucleotide sequence: TGTGCCAGCAGCCCACTTAACAATGAGCAGTTCTTC. This translates into CASSPLNNEQFF.

By share, this clonotype counts as medium-sized. The chain employs TRBV6-5 and TRBJ2-3, with 10 nucleotides matching TRBD2. The CDR3 runs 16 residues. Per the germline V gene, CDR1 is MNHEY and CDR2 is SVGAGI. The V gene end was trimmed by 4 bases and the J gene end by 5 bases; junction bases not matched to a gene: 9. In nucleotides, the CDR3 is TGTGCCAGCAGTTCCTGGACTAGCGGAGCCGGAGATACGCAGTATTTT. Its protein product is CASSSWTSGAGDTQYF.

About this clonotype: Germline and junction disagree at one end, which may indicate a read error. V gene TRBV7-2 combines with J gene TRBJ2-5; D possibly matches TRBD1 or TRBD2 (6 bases each). The J call may be mistaken, given a closer DNA end match to TRBJ2-3. Germline CDR1 and CDR2: SGHTA and FQGNSA. This CDR3 is 15 amino acids long. The CDR3 sequence: CSGGLVAGYQDTQYF. DNA of the CDR3: TGTTCCGGGGGCTTAGTGGCGGGTTACCAAGATACCCAGTATTTT.

This chain joins TRBV7-2 and TRBJ2-2; possibly TRBD2 for D (5 bases). This CDR3 is built from 16 residues. Germline lookup yields CDR1 SGHTA and CDR2 FQGNSA. The ends were cut back, 3 bases at V and 2 bases at J, with 13 bases in the middle. The CDR3 here is CASSFSAELNTGELFF. The CDR3 DNA is TGTGCCAGCAGCTTTAGCGCAGAACTCAACACCGGGGAGCTGTTTTTT.

In the case of this clonotype: The junction departs from germline at one end; a sequencing error may be responsible. The chain is built from TRBV27 and TRBJ2-2, with a tentative D call TRBD2 (5 bases). Germline-derived CDR1 and CDR2 are MNHEY and SMNVEV (reference sequence). The CDR3 is made up of 15 amino acids. This chain's CDR3 is CASSLSLPNNGEQFF. CDR3 coding DNA: TGTGCCAGCAGCTTGAGTTTACCCAACAACGGGGAGCAGTTCTTT.

The V and J genes are TRBV7-8 and TRBJ2-1; 8 positions agree with TRBD1. The CDR3 is 16 amino acids. Trimming removed 0 bases from V and 0 bases from J; junction bases left unmatched: 1. The germline CDR1 and CDR2 sequences are SGHVS and FQNEAQ. Written as DNA, the CDR3 is TGTGCCAGCAGCTTAGCGGACAGGGCCTCCTACAATGAGCAGTTCTTC. Amino acids: CASSLADRASYNEQFF.

This clonotype has more than one count but fewer than ten. V usage is TRBV10-2 and J usage is TRBJ2-5, with TRBD2 identical over 10 bases. The DNA end is a closer match to TRBJ2-7, so the J assignment may be wrong. The CDR3 sequence is 16 residues long. Germline V lookup: CDR1 WSHSY, CDR2 SAAADI. The CDR3 nucleotides read TGCGCCAGCAGTGAAGGCCCCCCGCTAGCGGGAGCCGAGCAGTACGTC. The encoded protein is CASSEGPPLAGAEQYV.

Many counts were recorded for this clonotype. The rearrangement joins TRBV6-1 to TRBJ2-4; a weak D match, TRBD1 (6 bases). Trimming took off 6 bases at V and 9 bases at J, with 15 bases between the two ends. The CDR3 runs 13 residues. Germline values: CDR1 MNHNS, CDR2 SASEGT. The CDR3 nucleotides read TGTGCCAGCAGCCCCAGGGAAGGGGGCATTCAGTACTTC. It is translated as CASSPREGGIQYF.

Comments on this clonotype: Germline is not matched at one junction end, which may reflect a read error. The rearrangement joins TRBV27 to TRBJ2-3, with TRBD2 as a possible D gene (6 bases). This CDR3 has 21 residues. Germline V gene lookup returns CDR1 MNHEY and CDR2 SMNVEV (reference sequence). The CDR3 bases are TGTGCCAGCAGTTCCCCAACTGGGTCGGGACTCCAGGCAGTGAGCTCCGATACGCAGTACTTT. It codes for CASSSPTGSGLQAVSSDTQYF.

This clonotype was counted a single time. One end of the junction is discordant with germline, which a read error may explain. The V and J genes are TRBV6-1 and TRBJ2-1; weak D call: TRBD2 (5 bases). The germline gives CDR1 MNHNS, CDR2 SASEGT. The CDR3 totals 16 residues. CDR3 sequence (DNA): TGTGCCAGCAGTGGACCGTGGGCTGGGAGCACAAATGCGCAGTACTTT. Protein product: CASSGPWAGSTNAQYF.

On this clonotype: It is unclear where the CDR3 begins or ends on the DNA, so no DNA is shown, and the CDR3 is as TCRdb lists it. The chain links TRBV6-1 to TRBJ2-3; the tabulated D call, TRBD1, remains unverified against the DNA. The germline gives CDR1 MNHNS, CDR2 SASEGT. The length of the CDR3 is 15 amino acids, counting both ends. CDR3 sequence reads: CASSGRAVGTGTLYF.

V usage is TRBV6-5 and J usage is TRBJ2-3; the D gene is possibly TRBD1 (6 bases). Judging by the DNA end, TRBJ2-7 fits better; the J call may be wrong. This CDR3 comprises 15 residues. From germline, CDR1 is MNHEY and CDR2 SVGAGI. The CDR3 spells CARGYGAGDTETQYF. CDR3 coding DNA: TGTGCCAGGGGTTACGGGGCAGGGGATACAGAGACGCAGTACTTC.

The table lists this clonotype with a few counts. The gene calls are TRBV10-3 and TRBJ2-5; weak D call: TRBD2 (6 bases). The V end was cut by 5 bases, the J end by 4 bases, with 17 bases between. Germline V gene data show CDR1 as ENHRY and CDR2 as SYGVKD. This CDR3 spans 15 amino acids. DNA of the CDR3: TGTGCCATCAGTTCTCCGGGACGGGAGAGAGAGACCCAGTACTTC. This sequence encodes CAISSPGRERETQYF.

Concerning this clonotype itself: The conserved closing phenylalanine or tryptophan is absent in this CDR3, likely reflecting a read error. The DNA is omitted, as the CDR3 cannot be located on it reliably, and the CDR3 follows TCRdb's listing. The V and J genes are TRBV10-1 and TRBJ2-5; the DNA was not compared with TRBD2, the D call given in the table. A total of 13 residues make up the CDR3, ends included. Looked up from germline, CDR1 is WNHNN and CDR2 is SYGVQD (reference sequence). The CDR3 sequence: CASSEPLAGEACV.

This clonotype was detected once. This sequence joins TRBV27 and TRBJ2-4, with TRBD2 matching over 12 bases. This CDR3 comprises 19 residues. The V gene end was trimmed by 5 bases and the J gene end by 2 bases; junction bases not matched to a gene: 13. Looked up from germline, CDR1 is MNHEY and CDR2 is SMNVEV (reference sequence). The CDR3 loop is CASSPRLAGEPVTKNIQYF. DNA for the CDR3: TGTGCCAGCAGTCCAAGACTAGCGGGAGAACCGGTGACCAAAAACATTCAGTACTTC.

The rearrangement joins TRBV7-2 to TRBJ2-3; the D call may be TRBD1 or TRBD2 (5 bases each). The tail of the sequence fits TRBJ2-7 better, so the J call may be wrong. This CDR3 region has 16 residues. From germline, CDR1 is SGHTA and CDR2 FQGNSA. CDR3 amino acids: CASSVSGLGGKDTQYF. The CDR3 DNA sequence: TGTGCCAGCAGCGTCTCGGGGCTGGGCGGCAAAGATACGCAGTACTTC.

In regard to this clonotype: An end of the junction differs from the germline gene, which may be a read error. V gene TRBV4-1 combines with J gene TRBJ2-4; a possible D gene is TRBD2 (6 bases). CDR1 MGHRA and CDR2 YSYEKL come from the germline V gene. The CDR3 sequence is 15 residues long. The CDR3 here is CGSSPGSGAKDMQYF. In DNA form, the CDR3 reads TGCGGCAGCAGCCCGGGGTCGGGAGCCAAAGACATGCAGTACTTT.